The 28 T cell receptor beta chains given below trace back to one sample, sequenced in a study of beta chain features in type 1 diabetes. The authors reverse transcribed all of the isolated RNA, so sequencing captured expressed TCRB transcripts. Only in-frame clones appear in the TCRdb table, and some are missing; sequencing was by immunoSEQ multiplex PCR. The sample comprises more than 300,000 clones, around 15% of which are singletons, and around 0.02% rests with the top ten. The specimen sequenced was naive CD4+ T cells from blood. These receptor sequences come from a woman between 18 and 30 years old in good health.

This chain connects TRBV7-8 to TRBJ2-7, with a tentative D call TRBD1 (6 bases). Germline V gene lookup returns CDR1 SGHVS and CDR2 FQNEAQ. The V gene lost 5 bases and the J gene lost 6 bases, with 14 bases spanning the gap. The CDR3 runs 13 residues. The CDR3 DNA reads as TGTGCCAGCAGCCGCGGACAGTTGGGCGAGCAGTACTTC. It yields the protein CASSRGQLGEQYF.

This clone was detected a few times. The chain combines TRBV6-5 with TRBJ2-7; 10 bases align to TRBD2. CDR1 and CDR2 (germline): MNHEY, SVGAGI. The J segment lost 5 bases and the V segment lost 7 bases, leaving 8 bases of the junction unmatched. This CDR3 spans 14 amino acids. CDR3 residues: CASTQWGLAHEQYF. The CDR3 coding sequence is TGTGCCAGCACCCAATGGGGACTAGCGCACGAGCAGTACTTC.

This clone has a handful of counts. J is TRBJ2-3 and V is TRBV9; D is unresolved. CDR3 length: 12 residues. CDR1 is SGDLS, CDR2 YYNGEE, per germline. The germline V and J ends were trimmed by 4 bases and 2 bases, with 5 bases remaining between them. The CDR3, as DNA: TGTGCCAGCAGCCCAGACACAGATACGCAGTATTTT. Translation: CASSPDTDTQYF.

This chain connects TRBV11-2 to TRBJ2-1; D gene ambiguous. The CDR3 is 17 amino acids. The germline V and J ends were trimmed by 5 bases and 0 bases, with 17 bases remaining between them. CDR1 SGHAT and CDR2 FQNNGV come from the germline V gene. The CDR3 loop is CASSQLSGLSSYNEQFF. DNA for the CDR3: TGTGCCAGCAGCCAGCTTTCCGGGTTAAGCTCCTACAATGAGCAGTTCTTC. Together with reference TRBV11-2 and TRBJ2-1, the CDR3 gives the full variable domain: EAGVAQSPRYKIIEKRQSVAFWCNPISGHATLYWYQQILGQGPKLLIQFQNNGVVDDSQLPKDRFSAERLKGVDSTLKIQPAKLEDSAVYLCASSQLSGLSSYNEQFFGPGTRLTVL.

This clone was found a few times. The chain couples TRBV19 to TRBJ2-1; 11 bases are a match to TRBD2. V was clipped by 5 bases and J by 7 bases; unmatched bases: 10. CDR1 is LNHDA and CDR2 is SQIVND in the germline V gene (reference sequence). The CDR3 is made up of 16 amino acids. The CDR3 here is CASSSRTSGHQNEQFF. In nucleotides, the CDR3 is TGTGCCAGTAGTTCCCGGACTAGCGGGCATCAGAATGAGCAGTTCTTC.

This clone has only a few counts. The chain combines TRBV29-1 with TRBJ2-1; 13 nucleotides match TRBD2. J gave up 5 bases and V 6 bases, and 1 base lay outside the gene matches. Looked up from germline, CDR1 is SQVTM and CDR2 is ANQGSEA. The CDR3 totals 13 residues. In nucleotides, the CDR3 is TGCAGCGTCGGGACTAGCGGGGACAATGAGCAGTTCTTC. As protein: CSVGTSGDNEQFF.

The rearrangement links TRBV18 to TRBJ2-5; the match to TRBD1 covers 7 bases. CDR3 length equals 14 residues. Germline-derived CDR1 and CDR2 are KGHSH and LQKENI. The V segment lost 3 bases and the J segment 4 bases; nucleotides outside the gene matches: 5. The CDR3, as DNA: TGTGCCAGCTCACCGACAGGGAGAGGAGAGACCCAGTACTTC. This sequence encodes CASSPTGRGETQYF.

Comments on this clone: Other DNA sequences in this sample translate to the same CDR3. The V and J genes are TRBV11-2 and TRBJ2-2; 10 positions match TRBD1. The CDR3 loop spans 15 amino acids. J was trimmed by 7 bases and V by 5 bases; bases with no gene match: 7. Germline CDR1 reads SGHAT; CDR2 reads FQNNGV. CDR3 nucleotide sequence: TGTGCCAGCAGCCCCCGACAGGGGGCAAGCGGGGAGCTGTTTTTT. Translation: CASSPRQGASGELFF.

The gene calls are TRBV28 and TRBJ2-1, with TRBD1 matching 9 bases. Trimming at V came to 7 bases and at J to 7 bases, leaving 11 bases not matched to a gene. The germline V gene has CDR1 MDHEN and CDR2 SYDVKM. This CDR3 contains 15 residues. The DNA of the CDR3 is TGTGCCAGCATTGCGGCGGACAGGGGAGGGAATGAGCAGTTCTTC. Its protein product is CASIAADRGGNEQFF.

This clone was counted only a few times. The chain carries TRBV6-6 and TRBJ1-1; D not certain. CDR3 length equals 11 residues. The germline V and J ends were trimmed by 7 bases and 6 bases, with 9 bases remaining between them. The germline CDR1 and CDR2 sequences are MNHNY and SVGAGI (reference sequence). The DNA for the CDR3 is TGTGCCAGCAACGACCGGGCTGAAGCTTTCTTT. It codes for CASNDRAEAFF.

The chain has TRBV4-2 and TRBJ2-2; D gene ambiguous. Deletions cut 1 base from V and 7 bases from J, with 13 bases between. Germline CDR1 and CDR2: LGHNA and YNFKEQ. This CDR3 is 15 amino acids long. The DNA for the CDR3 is TGTGCCAGCAGCCAAGCTAGGTCGCGTGGCGGGGAGCTGTTTTTT. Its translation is CASSQARSRGGELFF.

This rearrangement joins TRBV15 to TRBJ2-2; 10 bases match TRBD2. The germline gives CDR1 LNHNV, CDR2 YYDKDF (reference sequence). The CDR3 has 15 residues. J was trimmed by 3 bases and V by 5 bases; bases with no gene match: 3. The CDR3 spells CATSPGLADTGELFF. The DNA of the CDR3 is TGTGCCACCAGCCCCGGACTAGCGGACACCGGGGAGCTGTTTTTT.

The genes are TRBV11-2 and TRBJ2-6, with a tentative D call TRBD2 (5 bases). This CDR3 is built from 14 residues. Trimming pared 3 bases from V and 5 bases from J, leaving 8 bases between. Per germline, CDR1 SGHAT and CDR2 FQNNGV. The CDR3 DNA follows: TGTGCCAGCAGCTTCGAGGACTGGGCCAACGTCCTGACTTTC. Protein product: CASSFEDWANVLTF.

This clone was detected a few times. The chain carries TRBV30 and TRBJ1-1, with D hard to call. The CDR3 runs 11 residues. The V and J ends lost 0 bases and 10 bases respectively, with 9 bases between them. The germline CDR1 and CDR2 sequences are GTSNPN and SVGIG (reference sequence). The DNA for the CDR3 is TGTGCCTGGAGTGTACATCCGGGAGCTTTCTTT. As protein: CAWSVHPGAFF.

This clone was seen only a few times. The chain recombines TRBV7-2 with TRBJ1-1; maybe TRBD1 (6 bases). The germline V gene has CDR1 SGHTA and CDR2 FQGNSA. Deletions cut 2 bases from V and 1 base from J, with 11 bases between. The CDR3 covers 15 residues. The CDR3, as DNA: TGTGCCAGCAGCTTAAATCCAGGGGCGAACACTGAAGCTTTCTTT. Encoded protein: CASSLNPGANTEAFF.

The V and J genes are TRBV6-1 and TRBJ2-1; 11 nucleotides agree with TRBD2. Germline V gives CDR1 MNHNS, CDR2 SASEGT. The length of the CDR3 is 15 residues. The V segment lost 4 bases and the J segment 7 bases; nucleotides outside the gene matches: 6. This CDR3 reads CASSVLAGVTNEQFF. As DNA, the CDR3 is TGTGCCAGCAGTGTACTAGCGGGAGTGACAAATGAGCAGTTCTTC.

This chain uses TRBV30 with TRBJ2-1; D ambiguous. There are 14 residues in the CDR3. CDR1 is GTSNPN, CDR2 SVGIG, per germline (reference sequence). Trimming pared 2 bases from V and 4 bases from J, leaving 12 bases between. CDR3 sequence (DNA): TGTGCCTGGAGTTCATTGAGGCCATACAATGAGCAGTTCTTC. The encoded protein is CAWSSLRPYNEQFF.

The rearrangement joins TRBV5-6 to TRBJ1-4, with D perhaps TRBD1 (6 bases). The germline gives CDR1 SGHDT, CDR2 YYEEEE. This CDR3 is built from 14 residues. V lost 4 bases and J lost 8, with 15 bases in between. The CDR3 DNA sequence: TGTGCCAGCAGCGATAACAGGGTTCGGGAAAAACTGTTTTTT. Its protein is CASSDNRVREKLFF.

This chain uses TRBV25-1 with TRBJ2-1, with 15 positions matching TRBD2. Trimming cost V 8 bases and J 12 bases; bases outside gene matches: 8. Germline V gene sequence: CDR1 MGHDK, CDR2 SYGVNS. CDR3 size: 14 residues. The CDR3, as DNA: TGTGCCAGCCGCCCGGGACTAGCGGGGGGTAGGCAGTTCTTC. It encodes CASRPGLAGGRQFF.

This chain's CDR3 is CAISDRTGRYEQYF. CDR3 in DNA: TGTGCCATCAGTGATCGGACAGGGCGCTACGAGCAGTACTTC. The chain employs TRBV10-3 and TRBJ2-7; 8 bases are a match to TRBD1. V lost 3 bases, J lost 3 bases, and 4 bases stayed unmatched. The germline CDR1 and CDR2 sequences are ENHRY and SYGVKD. The CDR3 consists of 14 residues.

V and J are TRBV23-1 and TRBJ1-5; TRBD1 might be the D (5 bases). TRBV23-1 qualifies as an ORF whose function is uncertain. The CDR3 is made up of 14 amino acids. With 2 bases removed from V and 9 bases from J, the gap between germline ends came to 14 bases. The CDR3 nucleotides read TGCGCCAGCAGTCAAAGACATCACAGGCCGCCCCAGCATTTT. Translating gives CASSQRHHRPPQHF.

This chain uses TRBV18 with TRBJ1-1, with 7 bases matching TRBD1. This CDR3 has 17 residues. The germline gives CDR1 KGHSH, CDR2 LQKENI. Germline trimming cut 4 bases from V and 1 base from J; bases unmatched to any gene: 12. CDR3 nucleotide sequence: TGTGCCAGCTCACTACTGGCCACCGGGACAGAGAACACTGAAGCTTTCTTT. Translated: CASSLLATGTENTEAFF.

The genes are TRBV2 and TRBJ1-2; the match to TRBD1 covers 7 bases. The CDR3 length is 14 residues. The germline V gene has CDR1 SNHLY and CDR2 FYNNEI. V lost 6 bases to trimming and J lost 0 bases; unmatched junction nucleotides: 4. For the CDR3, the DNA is TGTGCCAGCAGGGGACAGCCGACTAACTATGGCTACACCTTC. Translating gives CASRGQPTNYGYTF.

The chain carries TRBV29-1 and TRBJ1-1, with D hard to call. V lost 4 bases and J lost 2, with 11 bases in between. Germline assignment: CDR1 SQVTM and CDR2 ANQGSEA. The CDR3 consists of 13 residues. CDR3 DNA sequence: TGCAGCGTTGGTTCCTCAGTCAACACTGAAGCTTTCTTT. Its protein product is CSVGSSVNTEAFF.

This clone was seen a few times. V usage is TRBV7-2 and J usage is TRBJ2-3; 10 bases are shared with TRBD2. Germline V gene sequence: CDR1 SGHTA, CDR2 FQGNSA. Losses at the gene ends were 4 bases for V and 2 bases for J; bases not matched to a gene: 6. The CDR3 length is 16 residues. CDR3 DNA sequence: TGTGCCAGCAGCTACGGGAGCGGGAGGGCCACAGATACGCAGTATTTT. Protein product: CASSYGSGRATDTQYF.

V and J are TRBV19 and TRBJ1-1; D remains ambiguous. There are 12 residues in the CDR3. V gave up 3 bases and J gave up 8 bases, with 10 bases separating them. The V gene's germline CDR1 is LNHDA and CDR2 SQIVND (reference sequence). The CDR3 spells CASSIGRSEAFF. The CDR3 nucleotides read TGTGCCAGTAGTATCGGTCGCTCGGAAGCTTTCTTT.

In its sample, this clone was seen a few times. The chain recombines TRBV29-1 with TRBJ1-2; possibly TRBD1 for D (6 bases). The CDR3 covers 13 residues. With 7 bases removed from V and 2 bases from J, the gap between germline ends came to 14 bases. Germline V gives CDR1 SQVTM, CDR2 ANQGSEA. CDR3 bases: TGCAGCGACGAGGGGGATACGAACTATGGCTACACCTTC. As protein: CSDEGDTNYGYTF.

CDR3 in amino acids: CASSWTGVETQYF. For the CDR3, the DNA is TGTGCCAGCAGCTGGACAGGCGTAGAGACCCAGTACTTC. This sequence joins TRBV5-6 and TRBJ2-5; 7 bases fit TRBD1. The V segment lost 3 bases and the J segment 4 bases; nucleotides outside the gene matches: 3. CDR1 SGHDT and CDR2 YYEEEE come from the germline V gene. This CDR3 is built from 13 residues.